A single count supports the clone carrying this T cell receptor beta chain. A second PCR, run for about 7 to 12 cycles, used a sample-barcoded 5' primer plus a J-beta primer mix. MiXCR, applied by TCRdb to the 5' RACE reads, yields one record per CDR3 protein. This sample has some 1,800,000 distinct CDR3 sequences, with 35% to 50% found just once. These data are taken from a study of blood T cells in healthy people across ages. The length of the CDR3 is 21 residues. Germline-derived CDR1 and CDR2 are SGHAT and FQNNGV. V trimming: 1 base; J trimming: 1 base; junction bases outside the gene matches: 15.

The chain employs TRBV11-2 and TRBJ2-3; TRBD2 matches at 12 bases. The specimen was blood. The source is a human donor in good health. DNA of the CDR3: TGTGCCAGCAGCTTAGTTCGGGGGCTAGCGGGGGGGCGGGTCGGCACAGATACGCAGTATTTT. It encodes CASSLVRGLAGGRVGTDTQYF.